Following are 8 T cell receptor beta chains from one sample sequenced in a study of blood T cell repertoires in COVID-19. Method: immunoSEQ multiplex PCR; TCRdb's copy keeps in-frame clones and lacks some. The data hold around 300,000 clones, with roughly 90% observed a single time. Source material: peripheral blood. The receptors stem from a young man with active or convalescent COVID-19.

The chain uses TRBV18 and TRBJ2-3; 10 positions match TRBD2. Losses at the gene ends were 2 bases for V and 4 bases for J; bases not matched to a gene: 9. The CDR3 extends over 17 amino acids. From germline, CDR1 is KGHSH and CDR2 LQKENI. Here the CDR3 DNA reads TGTGCCAGCTCACCATTGGCCCCTAGCGGGGGCTCAGATACGCAGTATTTT. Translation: CASSPLAPSGGSDTQYF.

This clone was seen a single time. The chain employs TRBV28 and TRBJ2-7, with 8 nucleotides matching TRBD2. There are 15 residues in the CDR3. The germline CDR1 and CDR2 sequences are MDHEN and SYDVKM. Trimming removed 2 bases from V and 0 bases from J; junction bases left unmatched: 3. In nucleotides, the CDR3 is TGTGCCAGCAGTTTAAGGCGGGAGGTCTCCTACGAGCAGTACTTC. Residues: CASSLRREVSYEQYF.

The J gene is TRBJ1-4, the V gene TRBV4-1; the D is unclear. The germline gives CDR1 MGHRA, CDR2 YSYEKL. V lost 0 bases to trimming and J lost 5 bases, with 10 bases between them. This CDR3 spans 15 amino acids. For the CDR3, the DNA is TGCGCCAGCAGCCAAGACAGGATCCTCAATGAAAAACTGTTTTTT. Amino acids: CASSQDRILNEKLFF.

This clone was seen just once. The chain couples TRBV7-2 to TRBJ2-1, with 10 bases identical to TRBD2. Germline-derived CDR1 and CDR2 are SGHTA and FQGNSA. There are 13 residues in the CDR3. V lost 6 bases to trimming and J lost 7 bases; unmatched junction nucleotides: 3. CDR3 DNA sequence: TGTGCCAGCAGACTAGCGGGGTTGAATGAGCAGTTCTTC. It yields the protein CASRLAGLNEQFF.

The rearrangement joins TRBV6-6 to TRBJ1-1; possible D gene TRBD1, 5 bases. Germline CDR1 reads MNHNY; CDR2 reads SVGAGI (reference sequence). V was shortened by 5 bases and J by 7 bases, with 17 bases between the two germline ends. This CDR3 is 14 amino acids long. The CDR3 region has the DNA TGTGCCAGCAGTCTACAGGCTACGTGGGGTGAAGCTTTCTTT. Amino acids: CASSLQATWGEAFF.

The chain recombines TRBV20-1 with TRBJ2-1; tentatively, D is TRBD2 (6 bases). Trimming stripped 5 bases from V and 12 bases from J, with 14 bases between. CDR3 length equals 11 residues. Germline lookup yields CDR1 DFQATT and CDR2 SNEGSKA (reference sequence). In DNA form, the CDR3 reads TGCAGTGCTTCGAAGGAGGGAATGCAGTTCTTC. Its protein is CSASKEGMQFF.

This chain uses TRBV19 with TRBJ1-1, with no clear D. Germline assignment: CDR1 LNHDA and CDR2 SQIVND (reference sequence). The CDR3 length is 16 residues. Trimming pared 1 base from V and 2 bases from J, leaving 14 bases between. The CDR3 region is CASSIVAAHINTEAFF. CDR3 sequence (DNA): TGTGCCAGTAGTATAGTAGCGGCACACATCAACACTGAAGCTTTCTTT.

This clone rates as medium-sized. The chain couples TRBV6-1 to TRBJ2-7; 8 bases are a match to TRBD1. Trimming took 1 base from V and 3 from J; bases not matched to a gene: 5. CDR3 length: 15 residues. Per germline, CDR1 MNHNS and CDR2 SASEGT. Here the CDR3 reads CASSEVTGGGYEQYF. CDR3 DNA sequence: TGTGCCAGCAGTGAAGTCACAGGGGGTGGCTACGAGCAGTACTTC.